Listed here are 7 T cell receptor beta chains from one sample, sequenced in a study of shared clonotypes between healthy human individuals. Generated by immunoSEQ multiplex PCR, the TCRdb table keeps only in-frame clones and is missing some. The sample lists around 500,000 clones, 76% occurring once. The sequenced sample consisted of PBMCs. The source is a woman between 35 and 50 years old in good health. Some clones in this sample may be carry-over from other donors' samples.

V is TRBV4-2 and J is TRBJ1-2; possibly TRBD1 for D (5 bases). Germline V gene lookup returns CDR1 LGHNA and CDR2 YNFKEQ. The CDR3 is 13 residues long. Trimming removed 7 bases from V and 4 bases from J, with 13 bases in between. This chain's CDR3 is CASNQTGVYGYTF. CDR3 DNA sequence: TGTGCCAGCAACCAGACGGGGGTCTATGGCTACACCTTC.

In DNA form, the CDR3 reads TGTGCCAGCAGCGTAGGACGGGGCAACACTGAAGCTTTCTTT. Translating it yields CASSVGRGNTEAFF. The chain recombines TRBV9 with TRBJ1-1; maybe TRBD1 (5 bases). Between the trimmed V and J ends, which lost 0 bases and 2 bases, there was a span of 8 bases. The CDR3 sequence is 14 residues long. Germline CDR1 reads SGDLS; CDR2 reads YYNGEE.

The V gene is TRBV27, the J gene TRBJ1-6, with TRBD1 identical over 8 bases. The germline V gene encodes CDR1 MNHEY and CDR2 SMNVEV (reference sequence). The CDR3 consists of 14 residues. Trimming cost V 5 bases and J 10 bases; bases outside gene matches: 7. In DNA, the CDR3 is TGTGCCAGCAGTGGCCGGGACAGGTGGTCACCCCTCCACTTT. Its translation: CASSGRDRWSPLHF.

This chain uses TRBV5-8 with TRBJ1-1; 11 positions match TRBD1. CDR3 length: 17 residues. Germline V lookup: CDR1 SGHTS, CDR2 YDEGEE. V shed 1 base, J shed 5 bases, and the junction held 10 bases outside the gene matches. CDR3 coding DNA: TGTGCCAGCAGCTTGAGACTCGGACAGGGGGCGAAGACTGAAGCTTTCTTT. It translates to CASSLRLGQGAKTEAFF.

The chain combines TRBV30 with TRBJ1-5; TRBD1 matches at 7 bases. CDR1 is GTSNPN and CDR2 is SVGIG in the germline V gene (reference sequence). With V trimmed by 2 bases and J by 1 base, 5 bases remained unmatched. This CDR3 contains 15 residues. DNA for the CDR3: TGTGCCTGGAGTATAAACAGGGGAAGCAATCAGCCCCAGCATTTT. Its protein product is CAWSINRGSNQPQHF.

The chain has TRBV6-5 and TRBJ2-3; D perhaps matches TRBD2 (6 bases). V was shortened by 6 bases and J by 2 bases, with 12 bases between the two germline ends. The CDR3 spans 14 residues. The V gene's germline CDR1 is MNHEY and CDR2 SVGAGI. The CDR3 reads CASRAGTSTDTQYF. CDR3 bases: TGTGCCAGCAGGGCTGGGACTTCCACAGATACGCAGTATTTT.

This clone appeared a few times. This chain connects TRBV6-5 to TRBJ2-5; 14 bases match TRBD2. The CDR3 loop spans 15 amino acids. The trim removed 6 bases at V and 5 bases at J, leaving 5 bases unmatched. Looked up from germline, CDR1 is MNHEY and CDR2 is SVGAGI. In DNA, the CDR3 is TGTGCCAGCAGAGAGGGGACTAGCGGGAGTGAGACCCAGTACTTC. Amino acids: CASREGTSGSETQYF.